This T cell receptor (beta chain) was sequenced during a study of blood T cell repertoires in COVID-19. This clone was seen once. Unmatched junction bases numbered 8, after V lost 9 bases and J lost 3 bases. Per the germline V gene, CDR1 is SNHLY and CDR2 is FYNNEI. The CDR3 runs to 14 residues. Profiled with immunoSEQ multiplex PCR; TCRdb holds only in-frame clones, not every one. This table holds 350,000 to 400,000 clones, around 89% found once. Sequenced material: PBMCs or T cells enriched from blood (not recorded which). The sequence was obtained from a man aged 18 to 29 who had recovered from COVID-19. The chain has TRBV2 and TRBJ2-1, with TRBD2 identical over 7 bases. The CDR3 loop is CARDSGTIYNEQFF. CDR3 nucleotides: TGTGCCAGGGATTCCGGGACTATCTACAATGAGCAGTTCTTC. The full variable domain, completed using reference TRBV2 and TRBJ2-1, is EPEVTQTPSHQVTQMGQEVILRCVPISNHLYFYWYRQILGQKVEFLVSFYNNEISEKSEIFDDQFSVERPDGSNFTLKIRSTKLEDSAMYFCARDSGTIYNEQFFGPGTRLTVL.